This TCR beta chain was obtained from a study of blood T cell repertoires in COVID-19. On the study more broadly: Spain, Italy and the United States supplied samples that represented acute and convalescent COVID-19. T cells, B-cell-depleted T cells, or PBMCs supplied cDNA or gDNA.

CDR1 LNHDA and CDR2 SQIVND come from the germline V gene (reference sequence). This CDR3 is built from 14 residues. Between the trimmed V and J ends, which lost 4 bases and 4 bases, there was a span of 13 bases. In the original processing: Amplified reference gene primers provided the basis for estimating nucleated cell counts. Clones were read by immunoSEQ multiplex PCR, and TCRdb kept only the in-frame ones, dropping some. The DNA gave D and trimming, while V, J and clone size come from that table. The sample contains hundreds of thousands of clones, 85% of which appear only once. This chain joins TRBV19 and TRBJ1-2, with D perhaps matching TRBD1 (5 bases). The sample consisted of peripheral blood. This TCR derives from a human donor in a cohort sampled during active COVID-19. Written as DNA, the CDR3 is TGTGCCAGTAGTACCCGACAGAAATTCTATGGCTACACCTTC. It translates to CASSTRQKFYGYTF.